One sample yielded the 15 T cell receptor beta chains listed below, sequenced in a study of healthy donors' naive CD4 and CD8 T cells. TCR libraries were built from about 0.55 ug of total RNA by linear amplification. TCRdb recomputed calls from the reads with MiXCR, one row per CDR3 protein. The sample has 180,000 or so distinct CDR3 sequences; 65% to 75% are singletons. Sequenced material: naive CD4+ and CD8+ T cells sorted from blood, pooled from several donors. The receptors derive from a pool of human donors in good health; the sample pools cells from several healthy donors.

The CDR3 spells CASSSQRDSHTQYF. CDR3 bases: TGTGCCAGCAGTAGTCAGCGTGATAGCCATACGCAGTATTTT. The V gene is TRBV27, the J gene TRBJ2-3, with D hard to call. The ends were cut back, 5 bases at V and 7 bases at J, with 16 bases in the middle. This CDR3 is 14 amino acids long. The germline gives CDR1 MNHEY, CDR2 SMNVEV (reference sequence).

In DNA form, the CDR3 reads TGTGCCAGCAGTCCTGCTAGCGGCTCCTACAATGAGCAGTTCTTC. Its protein is CASSPASGSYNEQFF. V gene TRBV6-5 combines with J gene TRBJ2-7; 7 bases agree with TRBD2. The J call may be in error: the DNA end matches TRBJ2-1 better. The V gene's germline CDR1 is MNHEY and CDR2 SVGAGI. The CDR3 sequence is 15 residues long.

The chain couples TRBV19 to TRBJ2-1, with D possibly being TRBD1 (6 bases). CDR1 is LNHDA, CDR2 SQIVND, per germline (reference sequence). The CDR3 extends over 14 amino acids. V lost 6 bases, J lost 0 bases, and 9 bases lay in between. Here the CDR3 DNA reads TGTGCCAGTAGCGACAGGAGCTCCTACAATGAGCAGTTCTTC. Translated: CASSDRSSYNEQFF.

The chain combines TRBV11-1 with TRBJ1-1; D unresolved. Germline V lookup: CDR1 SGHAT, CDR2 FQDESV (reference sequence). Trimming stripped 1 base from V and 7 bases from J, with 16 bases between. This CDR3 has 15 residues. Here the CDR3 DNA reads TGTGCCAGCAGCTTAGTGTGGACGTCTGAGAGTGAAGCTTTCTTT. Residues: CASSLVWTSESEAFF.

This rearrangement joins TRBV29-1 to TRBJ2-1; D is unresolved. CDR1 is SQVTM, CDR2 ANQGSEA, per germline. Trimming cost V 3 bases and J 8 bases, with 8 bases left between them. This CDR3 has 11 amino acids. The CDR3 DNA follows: TGCAGCGTTGAGGCTCTGGATGAGCAGTTCTTC. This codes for CSVEALDEQFF.

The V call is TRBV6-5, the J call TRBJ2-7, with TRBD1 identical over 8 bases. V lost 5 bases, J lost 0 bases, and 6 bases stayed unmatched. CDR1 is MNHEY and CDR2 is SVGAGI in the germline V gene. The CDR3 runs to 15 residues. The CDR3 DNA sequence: TGTGCCAGCAGTAAACAGGGGGAGAGCTCCTACGAGCAGTACTTC. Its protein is CASSKQGESSYEQYF.

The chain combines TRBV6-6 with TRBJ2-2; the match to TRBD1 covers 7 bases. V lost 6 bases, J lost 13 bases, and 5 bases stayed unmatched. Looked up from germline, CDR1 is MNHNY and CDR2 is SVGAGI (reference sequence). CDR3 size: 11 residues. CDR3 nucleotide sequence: TGTGCCAGCAGCGAGGGGGCTGGGCTGTTTTTT. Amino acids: CASSEGAGLFF.

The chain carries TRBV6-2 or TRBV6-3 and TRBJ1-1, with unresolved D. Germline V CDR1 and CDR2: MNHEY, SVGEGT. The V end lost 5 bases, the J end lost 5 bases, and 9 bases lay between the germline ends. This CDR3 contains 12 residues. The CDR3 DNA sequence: TGTGCCAGCAGTGACCCAGAGACTGAAGCTTTCTTT. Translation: CASSDPETEAFF.

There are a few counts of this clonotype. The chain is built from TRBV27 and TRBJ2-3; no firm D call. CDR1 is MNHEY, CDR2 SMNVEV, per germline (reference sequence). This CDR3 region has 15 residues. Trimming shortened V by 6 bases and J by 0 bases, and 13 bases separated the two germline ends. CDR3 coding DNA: TGTGCCAGCAGCTTTGACACCTCTAGCACAGATACGCAGTATTTT. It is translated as CASSFDTSSTDTQYF.

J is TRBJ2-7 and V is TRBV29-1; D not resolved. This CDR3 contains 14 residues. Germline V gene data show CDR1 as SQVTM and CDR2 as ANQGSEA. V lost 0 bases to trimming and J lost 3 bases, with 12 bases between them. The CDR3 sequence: CSVEEPEAHYEQYF. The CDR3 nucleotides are TGCAGCGTTGAAGAGCCGGAAGCCCACTACGAGCAGTACTTC.

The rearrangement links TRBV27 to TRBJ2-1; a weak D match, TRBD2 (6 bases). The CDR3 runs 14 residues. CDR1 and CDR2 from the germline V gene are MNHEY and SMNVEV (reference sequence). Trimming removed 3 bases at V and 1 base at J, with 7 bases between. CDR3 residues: CASSFAGSYNEQFF. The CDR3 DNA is TGTGCCAGCAGTTTTGCGGGGTCCTACAATGAGCAGTTCTTC.

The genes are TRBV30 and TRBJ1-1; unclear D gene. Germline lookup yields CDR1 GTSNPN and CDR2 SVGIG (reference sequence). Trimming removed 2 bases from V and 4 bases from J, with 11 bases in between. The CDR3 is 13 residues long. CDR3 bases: TGTGCCTGGAGTCGGGAGGGAGTCACTGAAGCTTTCTTT. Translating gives CAWSREGVTEAFF.

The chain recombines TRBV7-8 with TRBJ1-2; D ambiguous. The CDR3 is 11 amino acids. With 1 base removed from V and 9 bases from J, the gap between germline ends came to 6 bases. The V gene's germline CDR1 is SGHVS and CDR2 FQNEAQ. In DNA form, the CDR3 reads TGTGCCAGCAGCTTAGGATACAGCTACACCTTC. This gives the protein CASSLGYSYTF.

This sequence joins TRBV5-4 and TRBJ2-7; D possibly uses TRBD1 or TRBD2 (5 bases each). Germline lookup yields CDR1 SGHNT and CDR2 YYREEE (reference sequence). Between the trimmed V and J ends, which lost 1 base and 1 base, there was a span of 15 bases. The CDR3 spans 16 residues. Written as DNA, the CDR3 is TGTGCCAGCAGCTTGAGAAGCCGGGGCTTTTCCTACGAGCAGTACTTC. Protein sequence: CASSLRSRGFSYEQYF. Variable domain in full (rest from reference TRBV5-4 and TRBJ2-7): ETGVTQSPTHLIKTRGQQVTLRCSSQSGHNTVSWYQQALGQGPQFIFQYYREEENGRGNFPPRFSGLQFPNYSSELNVNALELDDSALYLCASSLRSRGFSYEQYFGPGTRLTVT.

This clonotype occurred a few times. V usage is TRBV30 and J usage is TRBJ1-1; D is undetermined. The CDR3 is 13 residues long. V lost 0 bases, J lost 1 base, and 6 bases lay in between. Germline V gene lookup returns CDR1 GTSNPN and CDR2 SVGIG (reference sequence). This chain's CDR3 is CAWSVGTNTEAFF. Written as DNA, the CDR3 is TGTGCCTGGAGTGTAGGTACGAACACTGAAGCTTTCTTT.